This entry features one T cell receptor (beta chain) sequence. Antigen specificity is unknown. MiXCR was run by TCRdb on the reads, yielding one entry per CDR3 protein. This sample has 600,000 to 700,000 distinct CDR3 sequences, with approximately 33% found just once. The record originates from a study of T cell repertoires in cytomegalovirus infection. Across the whole study: Used in the study were CMV epitopes, some recently identified and HLA-C-restricted, others well-studied and HLA-B-restricted. Based on public TCR beta signatures, there were indications of CMV infection and of a matching HLA type. Whole-study findings and limits: The cumulative frequency of public TCR beta families identified carriers of CMV plus the relevant HLA. HLA-C-restricted CMV-specific TCR beta clonotypes were dominant in the ex vivo response.

Sequenced here: cultured PBMCs, sampled from culture after CMV antigen stimulation. The source of this sequence is a human donor in good health (CMV status not recorded). Some clones in this sample may be carry-over from other donors' samples.

CDR3 in amino acids: CASSSQTGGPSYEQYF. CDR3 DNA sequence: TGTGCCAGCAGCTCCCAGACAGGGGGTCCATCCTACGAGCAGTACTTC. V is TRBV11-3 and J is TRBJ2-7, with TRBD1 matching over 9 bases. Per germline, CDR1 SGHNT and CDR2 YENEEA. J was trimmed by 1 base and V by 4 bases; bases with no gene match: 8. The CDR3 runs 16 residues.